The rows below give T cell receptor beta chains drawn from one sample of a study of blood T cell repertoires in COVID-19. Some clones are missing from TCRdb's copy, which holds only in-frame ones; the method was immunoSEQ multiplex PCR. The sample lists fewer than 400,000 clones; about 86% were seen once. The specimen was peripheral blood. These receptors were obtained from a man between 25 and 39 years old with active or convalescent COVID-19. The CDR3 runs from the conserved cysteine through the conserved F or W. Clone size, where shown, is once, few, many, or a class for clones that have expanded.

cdr3_length	clone_size	v_call	j_call	cdr3_aa
12	NA	TRBV12-3/TRBV12-4	TRBJ2-7	CASSLGAQEQYF
15	few	TRBV3-1/TRBV3-2	TRBJ1-1	CASSLRGTVSTEAFF
15	NA	TRBV4-1	TRBJ1-2	CASSQDPMGAYGYTF
11	NA	TRBV19	TRBJ1-1	CATKEEPEAFF
14	NA	TRBV7-8	TRBJ2-7	CASSFRDRSYEQYF
16	few	TRBV9	TRBJ2-2	CASSVRLAAPVGELFF
15	NA	TRBV7-3	TRBJ2-4	CASSPQGGAKNIQYF
15	NA	TRBV6-1	TRBJ2-7	CASSEGLADFYEQYF
15	NA	TRBV24-1	TRBJ2-1	CATSYGLAGVDEQFF
12	NA	TRBV12-3/TRBV12-4	TRBJ2-5	CASSLWAETQYF
16	NA	TRBV7-9	TRBJ2-1	CASSLGSGRVYNEQFF
17	NA	TRBV5-4	TRBJ1-3	CASSFYQGTSSGNTIYF
13	NA	TRBV10-3	TRBJ1-1	CAISGGTGTEAFF
14	once	TRBV6-5	TRBJ1-5	CASSRDQGNQPQHF
14	NA	TRBV5-1	TRBJ1-1	CASSSRTGGTEAFF
13	NA	TRBV2	TRBJ2-1	CASISASSGEQFF
16	NA	TRBV5-1	TRBJ2-3	CASSLGLAGVTDTQYF
15	NA	TRBV11-2	TRBJ2-2	CASSWLAGNTGELFF
14	NA	TRBV11-3	TRBJ2-1	CASSSQGVDNEQFF
13	once	TRBV4-1	TRBJ2-5	CASSQWLERTQYF
15	NA	TRBV28	TRBJ2-3	CASSFLAGNTDTQYF
16	NA	TRBV4-1	TRBJ2-4	CASSGALDLAKNIQYF
14	NA	TRBV7-2	TRBJ2-1	CASSLPGGRNEQFF
17	NA	TRBV6-2/TRBV6-3	TRBJ2-1	CASSYSIGQGAPNEQFF
17	NA	TRBV5-5	TRBJ2-1	CASSLGGQASSYNEQFF
15	few	TRBV10-3	TRBJ1-1	CASTGAGGGKTEAFF
13	NA	TRBV6-5	TRBJ1-2	CASSFRPSGGYTF
14	NA	TRBV7-6	TRBJ1-1	CASSPRQGNTEAFF
14	NA	TRBV6-5	TRBJ2-5	CASSYSMVGATQYF
15	NA	TRBV21-1	TRBJ2-1	CASTPAGGSYNEQFF
16	NA	TRBV6-4	TRBJ2-5	CASSEWDRARFGTQYF
13	NA	TRBV7-8	TRBJ2-3	CASSLPDADTQYF
15	NA	TRBV3-1/TRBV3-2	TRBJ1-2	CASSQDHRGYYGYTF
13	NA	TRBV11-2	TRBJ1-1	CASSFSGDTEAFF
16	NA	TRBV6-6	TRBJ2-7	CASSYTQAGGRSEQYF
14	NA	TRBV3-1/TRBV3-2	TRBJ2-7	CASSQGRGSYEQYF
16	NA	TRBV28	TRBJ1-4	CASSPATGGGYEKLFF
15	NA	TRBV6-6	TRBJ1-6	CASTWVGDLGSPLHF
14	NA	TRBV4-1	TRBJ2-4	CASSQDIAKNIQYF
14	NA	TRBV7-2	TRBJ2-1	CASSPSAGYRGQFF
14	NA	TRBV5-1	TRBJ1-1	CASSTSRQGTEAFF
15	NA	TRBV30	TRBJ2-5	CAWSPPRVGGETQYF
16	NA	TRBV6-5	TRBJ1-4	CASSSTGIATNEKLFF
14	NA	TRBV7-7	TRBJ2-1	CASSFLGLYNEQFF
13	few	TRBV3-1/TRBV3-2	TRBJ1-1	CASRQGGNFEAFF
17	few	TRBV7-8	TRBJ2-7	CASSLATTAASRAQQYF
16	NA	TRBV29-1	TRBJ2-1	CSVLTSGRISYNEQFF
12	NA	TRBV10-3	TRBJ2-3	CAISPPSDTQYF
13	NA	TRBV12-3/TRBV12-4	TRBJ1-2	CASRVGGGYGYTF
16	NA	TRBV25-1	TRBJ2-3	CASSNERGEVGDTQYF
15	NA	TRBV4-1	TRBJ1-4	CASSQAGGTNEKLFF
15	few	TRBV28	TRBJ2-7	CASSSQDSNSYEQYF
13	NA	TRBV30	TRBJ2-7	CAGTGTGDYEQYF
14	NA	TRBV6-5	TRBJ1-4	CASSWDRVNEKLFF
18	NA	TRBV9	TRBJ1-3	CASSVSGNGFGSGNTIYF